This T cell receptor beta chain emerged from a study of cytomegalovirus exposure and HLA in healthy donors (TCRdb year 2017). At the level of the whole study: An earlier analysis of 587 of the donors reported over 250 Gb of sequence data and 117 million unique TCR beta sequences obtained from about 179 million T cells. Roughly 5 DR-DQ haplotypes were handled as single units for association and clustering, since linkage in the cohort was strong. The study combined high-throughput TCR immunosequencing, statistical association of individual TCRs with disease status, and machine learning to predict cytomegalovirus infection status. Rather than drawing on any new phenotypic data, the later analysis identified candidate immune exposures from TCR beta sequences and the way those sequences occurred across donors. All discovery cohort repertoires had been generated on a single sequencing platform. An earlier analysis of around 540 of the donors applied high-throughput TCR beta sequencing to assess whether each TCR beta V gene segment acted as functional or pseudogenic. In a later genetic analysis, genome-wide SNP genotypes for about 55% of the 666 donors were used, and that subset was treated as a discovery cohort. An early release that covered more than 550 HLA-typed donors contained approximately 300 gigabases of sequencing data and 70 million to 100 million unique TCR sequences. The number of donors typed differed by locus, with roughly 620-630 for A, B, C, DRB1 and DQB1, roughly 520 for DQA1, about 610 for DPA1, and over 400 for DPB1. Of the approximately 370 genotyped donors, 80% to 90% were placed in the genetic ancestry cluster associated with self-reported Caucasian donors. A separate validation cohort of 90 to 150 different subjects was used in addition to the roughly 670-subject first cohort. The study used immunosequencing to profile the T cell repertoires of approximately 640 subjects and linked those repertoires to cytomegalovirus serostatus. The aim of the study was to test whether cataloging public T cell receptors could identify signatures of past pathogen exposure. To study patterns of TCR occurrence, a later analysis re-analyzed previously published TCR beta repertoires from 666 donors and added high-resolution HLA genotyping. On average, around 240,000 unique TCR beta nucleotide sequences were sequenced per donor among some 420 genotyped donors of the cohort, with roughly 18% of those sequences being non-productive. Donor age, sex, ethnicity and CMV serostatus were collected together with the repertoire data. Class I and class II HLA loci were covered by the typing at four-digit resolution.

In total, approximately 610 healthy bone marrow donors made up the cohort. Cohort members were all nominally healthy when sampled, although unrecorded immune exposures were likely present. The donor tested CMV seronegative, placing the donor among the approximately 400 seronegative members of the cohort. A peripheral blood sample was collected from each donor, and TCR beta sequencing was performed on peripheral blood mononuclear cells. Genomic DNA was extracted from the blood cell samples with the Qiagen DNeasy Blood Extraction Kit. Receptor amplification or capture employed the immunoSEQ multiplex PCR assay. For the multiplex PCR, a mixture combining 60 forward primers for TCR Vbeta segments and 13 reverse primers for TCR Jbeta segments was used. The CDR3 region of rearranged TCR beta genes was amplified from genomic DNA with a multiplex PCR assay. Amplified TCR beta libraries were sequenced as 87-base-pair reads on the Illumina HiSeq System. In the source study's methods: A later analysis tallied 75 million to 95 million unique TCR beta chains across the 666 repertoires, and approximately 9.9 million of those chains were shared by two or more donors. Raw reads were error-corrected and collapsed into unique sequences by a nearest-neighbor algorithm in which closely related sequences were merged to remove PCR and sequencing errors. To assign V, D and J gene segments, CDR3 sequences were aligned to IMGT reference sequences. For a sequence to be retained, a match of at least six nucleotides to both a V gene segment and a J gene segment was required. Rearrangements were classified as productive when the CDR3 lacked stop codons and remained in frame with V and J, and all other rearrangements were classified as non-productive. CDR3 was defined by IMGT convention, running from the second conserved V-encoded cysteine to the conserved J-encoded phenylalanine. In an earlier analysis of around 600 of the donors, sequences lacking an unambiguous match to a single V gene segment were excluded. In an earlier analysis of some 590 of the donors, V segments were called functional above 56.7% productive rearrangements and were called segregating when the between-donor standard deviation exceeded 5%. A statistical classification framework was developed to diagnose cytomegalovirus status using the catalog of TCR beta chain sequences. In a later analysis, V and J genes were assigned by comparing TCR nucleotide sequences against IMGT/GENE-DB human TR gene sequences. A later analysis assigned CDR3 sequences and most-parsimonious VDJ recombination scenarios with the TCRdist pipeline. In a later analysis, each TCR beta chain was defined by its CDR3 amino acid sequence together with its V-gene family, and reads without a unique V-gene family were excluded. To address suspected cross-contamination and a sequencing artifact, a later analysis removed over 500 highly shared, low-generation-probability nucleotide sequences. For each public chain, a later analysis derived a clonal expansion index from normalized ranks of inferred template counts within each repertoire. In a later analysis, generation probabilities were computed using a VDJ recombination model fitted to out-of-frame rearrangements, and the results were checked against IGoR. In a later analysis, hypergeometric tests were used to score TCR-TCR, TCR-HLA and TCR-CMV co-occurrence, with a repertoire-size bias correction applied to TCR pairs. A later analysis estimated false discovery rates by permuting HLA or CMV assignments 20 times. In a later analysis, co-occurring TCRs were grouped with DBSCAN, and TCRdist sequence similarity was added when clustering was performed within HLA-allele-positive subsets. Repertoires with fewer than 30,000 or more than 120,000 public chains were left out of co-occurrence clustering, as were about 5 repertoires with anomalous nucleotide sharing. Here the immuneACCESS table is served through TCRdb, limited to in-frame sequences with V and J called. Missing clones are a known gap in these copies; in checked studies unresolved V genes cover under half, and the rest lacks a known reason. V, J and clone size reflect that table, while D and trimming were determined from the DNA. Within this sample are 200,000 to 250,000 clones, with about 70% of them counted one time only. Of the sample, under 2% falls within the top ten clones.

Comment on this clone: Its recognized antigen is unknown. There are no base qualities to consult, and no much larger clone falls within one base.

Summary of the overall study and its limitations: Because counts were too low, approximately 18 rarely observed V segments, including chromosome 9 orphons, were excluded from the earlier analysis of several hundred of the donors. In a later genetic analysis, a missense DCLRE1C variant was associated with V-gene and J-gene trimming of TCR beta chains, and the association was replicated in an independent cohort. CMV serostatus was the only immune exposure information available for the cohort. Broadly in line with IMGT annotations, most TCR beta V segments showed up in productive rearrangements about 90% or about 30% of the time in an earlier analysis of around 600 of the donors. According to a later analysis, parvovirus B19, influenza, CMV and Epstein-Barr virus appeared linked to several top co-occurrence clusters. Across donors, most TCR sequences were observed very rarely, whereas some public TCRs were present in many individuals. Strong co-occurrence of HLA alleles, especially DR and DQ, made assigning TCR associations to individual alleles difficult. The cohort was sequenced for TCR beta chains only, and without alpha or paired-chain data the features that could be detected were limited. A later analysis found that most CMV-associated TCR beta chains appeared HLA-restricted, with HLA associations seemingly driven largely by CMV exposure. In both the original and validation cohorts, the classifier was reported to diagnose cytomegalovirus status with high specificity and sensitivity. In a later analysis, the rate of TCR association differed among HLA loci, with DRB1 alleles having the most associated TCRs and HLA-C alleles having the fewest. The presence/absence analyses assumed that sequencing depth was roughly uniform across donors, and that assumption may not be true. A few of the identified cytomegalovirus-associated TCR beta chains were confirmed in vitro to be specific for cytomegalovirus antigens. A later analysis found that HLA-associated TCR beta chains were more clonally expanded and had lower generation probabilities than equally common non-associated chains. A later genetic analysis reported fewer N-insertions in productive TCRs among donors in an Asian-associated ancestry cluster than the roughly 700-donor mean. A cluster of highly shared sequence variants was judged likely to represent a technical artifact of the sequencing pipeline. The authors suggested that the approach could potentially be extended to other disease states and immunological phenotypes. A further reported finding was that TCR beta sequences accurately predicted the HLA-A and HLA-B alleles for most subjects in the first cohort. The study listed 150 to 200 TCR beta chains as associated with cytomegalovirus. Because some donors lacked HLA typing at each locus, the association tests relied only on the typed subset. Correlated functional status among segregating V segments might be attributable to linkage disequilibrium, but an unknown experimental factor could not be ruled out. At a false discovery rate of 0.05, a later analysis linked around 15,000 TCR beta sequences to specific HLA alleles.

Material for sequencing was PBMCs. The sequence was collected from a woman in her 30s in good health and CMV-seronegative.

The bases are TGTGCCAGCGAACGGGAGGGGCTAGAGACCCAGTACTTC. It encodes CASEREGLETQYF. The chain was built from TRBV2 and TRBJ2-5; 8 nucleotides in the junction match TRBD2. CDR1 SNHLY and CDR2 FYNNEI were looked up in the germline V gene. There are 13 amino acids in the CDR3, from cysteine to phenylalanine inclusive. Of all the DNA, just the CDR3 is kept, 39 bases in frame from base 1. V and J are trimmed by 8 bases and 4 bases, and the gene matches miss 6 bases of the junction.